Listed below are T cell receptor beta chains from one sample, sequenced in a study of technical replicates of blood from several donors. The protocol was immunoSEQ multiplex PCR, while the TCRdb copy is restricted to in-frame clones and leaves out a portion. The sample gives some 64,000 clones, more than 75% of which show up once; 4% to 6% is in the top ten. Material for sequencing was PBMCs. The receptor source for this set is a human donor in good health. Some clones in this sample may be carry-over from other donors' samples. Each CDR3 is given without its conserved first and last residue. Clone size is not always given. Where it is, it says once, few, many or a class for expanded clones.

cdr3_aa clone_size j_call v_call
ASSPERLVITGELF NA TRBJ2-2 TRBV5-1
ASSSQGGTSGNTGELF NA TRBJ2-2 TRBV7-3
ASSDGTGPGEQF NA TRBJ2-1 TRBV9
ASSQKERTGKSQETQY NA TRBJ2-5 TRBV23-1
ASSSQHLAEAF NA TRBJ1-1 TRBV7-9
ASSISGGAVTYEQY NA TRBJ2-7 TRBV5-6
ASRLAGNTGELF NA TRBJ2-2 TRBV7-3
ASSLRTDTQY NA TRBJ2-3 TRBV5-4
ASSYGLATGELF NA TRBJ2-2 TRBV27
ASSLSTGFYEQY NA TRBJ2-7 TRBV5-4
ASSNRVNEQF NA TRBJ2-1 TRBV2
TSSQGCGGPLRSTDTQY NA TRBJ2-3 TRBV1
ASGSSAGELF NA TRBJ2-2 TRBV12-5
ASSPGNTGELF NA TRBJ2-2 TRBV5-4
ASSQSSSTDTQY NA TRBJ2-3 TRBV4-3
ASTLLWNSNNSPLH NA TRBJ1-6 TRBV19
ASSRSVYEQY NA TRBJ2-7 TRBV11-1
ATSRGGQRKY NA TRBJ2-7 TRBV15
AIGSQGAANEKLF NA TRBJ1-4 TRBV10-3
ASSFLAGAYNEQF NA TRBJ2-1 TRBV5-1
ASSVGDRGGNEQF NA TRBJ2-1 TRBV6-1
ASRIRGSSYEQY NA TRBJ2-7 TRBV2
ASSFSGGSSYEQY NA TRBJ2-7 TRBV7-8
ATSTPPGGVDTQY NA TRBJ2-3 TRBV15
AISGQLSNYGYT NA TRBJ1-2 TRBV10-3
ASPLRDILEGYT NA TRBJ1-2 TRBV10-1
ASSHGTGSIDEQF NA TRBJ2-1 TRBV11-1
ASSGQGTYEQY once TRBJ2-7 TRBV18
ASSTGPGDGNQPQH NA TRBJ1-5 TRBV5-5
ASSQWTAYEQY NA TRBJ2-7 TRBV7-2
ASSQGSSGGGGTQY NA TRBJ2-3 TRBV4-2
ASSRLFGQGHGYT NA TRBJ1-2 TRBV27
ASSLGGDEQF once TRBJ2-1 TRBV7-6
ASSQNLLNTVYNEQF NA TRBJ2-1 TRBV13
ASRYPRDRGPGYT NA TRBJ1-2 TRBV5-8
ASSVGQGVTDTQY NA TRBJ2-3 TRBV9
ASSLDSLEAF NA TRBJ1-1 TRBV5-1
ASSPRGSGGETQY NA TRBJ2-5 TRBV7-2
ASSFDGYSYNSPLH once TRBJ1-6 TRBV5-1
ASGLGWVAVGPGDTQY NA TRBJ2-3 TRBV12-5
ASSEAGGLVRSTIY few TRBJ1-3 TRBV6-1
ASSSQRGGPETQY NA TRBJ2-5 TRBV7-3
ASSPATSGRYTDTQY once TRBJ2-3 TRBV5-1
ASGFGSQETQY NA TRBJ2-5 TRBV6-5
ASSSPAGAEAF once TRBJ1-1 TRBV7-9
ASSPSGAYNEQF few TRBJ2-1 TRBV5-1